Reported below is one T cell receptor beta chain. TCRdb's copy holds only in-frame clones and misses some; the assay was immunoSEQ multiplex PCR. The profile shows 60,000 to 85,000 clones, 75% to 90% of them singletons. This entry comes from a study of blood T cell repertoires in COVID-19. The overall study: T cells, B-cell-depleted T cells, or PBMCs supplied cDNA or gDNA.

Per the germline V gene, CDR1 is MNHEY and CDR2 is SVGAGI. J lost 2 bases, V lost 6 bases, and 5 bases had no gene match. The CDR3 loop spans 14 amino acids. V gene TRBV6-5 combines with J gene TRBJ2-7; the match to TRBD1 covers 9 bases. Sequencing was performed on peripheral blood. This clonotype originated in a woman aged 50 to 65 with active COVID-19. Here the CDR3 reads CASRDDRGTYEQYF. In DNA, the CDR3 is TGTGCCAGCAGGGACGACAGGGGGACCTACGAGCAGTACTTC.